Reported below is one T cell receptor beta chain. The source of the sample is a study of blood T cell repertoires in COVID-19. Profiling relied on immunoSEQ multiplex PCR, and the TCRdb table lists in-frame clones only, not all of them. This repertoire shows 200,000 to 250,000 clones, approximately 86% found once; its top ten account for 3% to 4.5%. This CDR3 comprises 13 residues. Germline V gene lookup returns CDR1 SGHRS and CDR2 YFSETQ. V lost 3 bases to trimming and J lost 6 bases, with 10 bases between them. The study recruited people aged about 18 to 89 years across about 25 US areas. Participants had their cohort set by participant-reported clinical history.

The chain combines TRBV5-1 with TRBJ2-1; D is perhaps TRBD2 (5 bases). The TCR sequence derives from a woman aged 40 to 50 with acute COVID-19. Sample: PBMCs or T cells enriched from blood (not recorded which). CDR3 nucleotides: TGCGCCAGCAGCTCTGGACTGATCAATGAGCAGTTCTTC. Protein product: CASSSGLINEQFF.